The rows below give T cell receptor beta chains drawn from one sample of a study of cytomegalovirus exposure and HLA in healthy donors. Clones were sequenced by immunoSEQ multiplex PCR, and TCRdb holds only the in-frame ones, with some missing. The sample comprises roughly 98,000 clones, under 70% of which are singletons, and 2% to 2.5% rests with the top ten. The sequencing sample was made of PBMCs. All receptors derive from a man aged 45-60 years in good health and CMV-seronegative. Each CDR3 is given with its conserved first and last residue. Each record gives: D gene, J gene, V gene, clone size, CDR3 DNA, CDR3 protein. D genes are given only for firm matches. A row's size may be missing; if present it is once, few, many or a size class.

TRBD1 TRBJ1-6 TRBV7-9 NA TGTGCCAGCAGCCCAAGGGACAGGGGAAATTGGACACCCCTCCACTTT CASSPRDRGNWTPLHF
TRBD1 TRBJ2-7 TRBV6-5 NA TGTGCCAGCTCGGTGAGGGGGCCCAACGAGCAGTACTTC CASSVRGPNEQYF
TRBD2 TRBJ2-3 TRBV10-3 NA TGTGCCATCAGTGACATAGCGGGGGGGTTTTCCACAGATACGCAGTATTTT CAISDIAGGFSTDTQYF
TRBD2 TRBJ2-5 TRBV19 NA TGTGCCAGTTCGCAGCGGGAGGGCCCGGAGACCCAGTACTTC CASSQREGPETQYF
TRBD1 TRBJ2-7 TRBV27 NA TGTGCCAGCAGCTTCCGCCCCGGACAGGTCAACTACGAGCAGTACTTC CASSFRPGQVNYEQYF
NA TRBJ2-3 TRBV7-2 medium-sized TGTGCCAGCAGCTTAGCTGGAGGGGCGCATCAAGATACGCAGTATTTT CASSLAGGAHQDTQYF
NA TRBJ2-3 TRBV6-6 once TGTGCCAGCAGTCTACCTGGGGGCCGTACAGATACGCAGTATTTT CASSLPGGRTDTQYF
TRBD2 TRBJ2-1 TRBV2 NA TGTGCCAGCAGTGCCGGGACTAGCGGGAGGGCCTACAATGAGCAGTTCTTC CASSAGTSGRAYNEQFF
NA TRBJ1-2 TRBV19 NA TGTGCCAGTAGTGGGGGGGCCTCCGGGGATCATGGCTACACCTTC CASSGGASGDHGYTF
TRBD2 TRBJ2-7 TRBV4-1 NA TGCGCCAGCAGCCAAAAGGCCGGCGGGAGCGACGAGCAGTACTTC CASSQKAGGSDEQYF
NA TRBJ1-2 TRBV27 NA TGTGCCAGCAGTTCGTCGTCTGCAGGGGACTATGGCTACACCTTC CASSSSSAGDYGYTF
NA TRBJ2-7 TRBV9 NA TGTGCCAGCAGCCCGGGGGACAGCTACGAGCAGTACTTC CASSPGDSYEQYF
NA TRBJ1-6 TRBV14 NA TGTGCCAGCAGCCAAGTCGGTGGGAGTAGAAATTCACCCCTCCACTTT CASSQVGGSRNSPLHF
TRBD2 TRBJ2-1 TRBV10-2 NA TGCGCCAGCAGTGAACCGGGACTAGGGCGTGGTGAGCAGTTCTTC CASSEPGLGRGEQFF
TRBD2 TRBJ2-1 TRBV7-3 NA TGTGCCAGCAGCCCCTCCGGAGGACTAGCTATTGAGCAGCTCTTC CASSPSGGLAIEQLF
TRBD1 TRBJ1-2 TRBV19 once TGTGCCAGTAGTTCCGGACAGGGAGGCTATGGCTACACCTTC CASSSGQGGYGYTF
NA TRBJ1-5 TRBV29-1 NA TGCAGCGTGGGGGGTGACAGAGACAATCAGCCCCAGCATTTT CSVGGDRDNQPQHF
NA TRBJ2-3 TRBV11-2 NA TGTGCCAGCAGCTCCGTACTACTGCCCCACTTCCCCACAGATACGCAGTATTTT CASSSVLLPHFPTDTQYF
NA TRBJ1-5 TRBV4-1 many TGCGCCAGCAGCCAATTGTTCACAAAAAGCAATCAGCCCCAGCATTTT CASSQLFTKSNQPQHF
TRBD2 TRBJ2-7 TRBV5-1 NA TGCGCCAGCACCTTAGCGGGAGGGATGTACTACGAGCAGTACTTC CASTLAGGMYYEQYF
TRBD1 TRBJ1-5 TRBV7-9 NA TGTGCCAGCAGCCAGACAGGGGCCAATCAGCCCCAGCATTTT CASSQTGANQPQHF
NA TRBJ1-2 TRBV28 NA TGTGCCAGCAGTTTAGTGAGCACCAACTATGGCTACACCTTC CASSLVSTNYGYTF
NA TRBJ1-2 TRBV7-9 few TGTGCCAGCAGCAATCCTCAAGGGGCGTCGAACTATGGCTACACCTTC CASSNPQGASNYGYTF
NA TRBJ2-1 TRBV18 NA TGTGCCAGCTCACCTCCAGGGTCAGGAAATGAGCAGTTCTTC CASSPPGSGNEQFF
TRBD1 TRBJ1-4 TRBV7-2 NA TGTGCCAGCAGCAGGGGACAGGGTGAAAAACTGTTTTTT CASSRGQGEKLFF
TRBD1 TRBJ2-7 TRBV9 NA TGTGCCAGCAGCGTAGAGGGACAGGGGGCATACGAGCAGTACTTC CASSVEGQGAYEQYF
NA TRBJ2-7 TRBV28 few TGTGCCAGCAGTTTGGCACAGTCCTTCGCCGAGCAGTACTTC CASSLAQSFAEQYF
NA TRBJ2-7 TRBV16 NA TGTGCCAGCAGCCCCCGCAGGATAGAACCCTACGAGCAGTACTTC CASSPRRIEPYEQYF
NA TRBJ2-1 TRBV27 NA TGTGCCAGCAGTTTTTTTTCGGGTGTACGGCACAATGAGCAGTTCTTC CASSFFSGVRHNEQFF
TRBD1 TRBJ1-1 TRBV6-5 NA TGTGCCAGCAGTGCCCGACAGGGTAGCACTGAAGCTTTCTTT CASSARQGSTEAFF
TRBD1 TRBJ1-2 TRBV29-1 few TGCAGCGTGGTGACAGGGCAAGGATCGGAGGGCTACACCTTC CSVVTGQGSEGYTF
TRBD1 TRBJ1-4 TRBV5-8 once TGTGCCAGCAGCCCCCCCGGACAGGAGGCCCGCCACTTTTTT CASSPPGQEARHFF